Listed below are T cell receptor beta chains from one sample, sequenced in a study of blood T cell repertoires in COVID-19. Assay: immunoSEQ multiplex PCR; the TCRdb copy retains only in-frame clones and omits some. The top ten clones hold roughly 35% of a sample with about 130,000 clones, 79% of them seen once. The specimen was peripheral blood. These receptors were taken from a man aged 40-50 years with active or convalescent COVID-19. Both conserved end residues are part of each CDR3. Fields, in order: J gene, D gene, V gene, clone size, CDR3 protein, CDR3 DNA. D genes are given only for firm matches. For some rows the clone size is stated as once, few or many, or as a class when expanded; others skip it.

>TRBJ2-1|.|TRBV24-1|.
CATGWGNVNNEQFF
TGTGCCACCGGGTGGGGCAATGTCAACAATGAGCAGTTCTTC
>TRBJ2-1|TRBD2|TRBV5-4|.
CASSWTSGRLSYNEQFF
TGTGCCAGCAGCTGGACTAGCGGGAGGCTCTCCTACAATGAGCAGTTCTTC
>TRBJ2-3|.|TRBV30|.
CAWAGVSYTDTQYF
TGTGCCTGGGCCGGGGTTTCGTATACAGATACGCAGTATTTT
>TRBJ2-3|TRBD2|TRBV2|.
CASSPTSGYTDTQYF
TGTGCCAGCAGTCCGACTAGCGGTTACACAGATACGCAGTATTTT
>TRBJ2-1|TRBD2|TRBV15|.
CATRKTSGESYNEQFF
TGTGCCACCAGGAAAACTAGCGGGGAGTCCTACAATGAGCAGTTCTTC
>TRBJ2-1|.|TRBV2|.
CASSEGQAYNEQFF
TGTGCCAGCAGTGAAGGACAGGCTTACAATGAGCAGTTCTTC
>TRBJ1-3|.|TRBV5-1|.
CASSFESPSSGNTIYF
TGCGCCAGCAGCTTCGAGAGCCCGAGCTCTGGAAACACCATATATTTT
>TRBJ1-6|.|TRBV6-2/TRBV6-3|many
CASSYLGGSSSPLHF
TGTGCCAGCAGTTACCTCGGGGGATCGAGTTCACCCCTCCACTTT
>TRBJ1-6|.|TRBV3-1/TRBV3-2|.
CASSGRQLNSPLHF
TGTGCCAGCAGTGGCAGACAGCTTAATTCACCCCTCCACTTT
>TRBJ2-3|TRBD2|TRBV24-1|.
CATSEPRGGGRDTQYF
TGTGCCACCAGTGAACCGCGGGGGGGCGGTCGAGATACGCAGTATTTT
>TRBJ1-2|.|TRBV9|.
CASSARTADGYTF
TGTGCCAGCAGTGCACGGACAGCTGATGGCTACACCTTC
>TRBJ1-1|.|TRBV30|.
CAWITEATEAFF
TGTGCCTGGATTACGGAGGCAACTGAAGCTTTCTTT
>TRBJ1-1|.|TRBV13|once
CASSLGGGYTEAFF
TGTGCCAGCAGCTTAGGGGGAGGGTACACTGAAGCTTTCTTT
>TRBJ2-5|TRBD2|TRBV6-4|.
CASSDSEISERGYQETQYF
TGTGCCAGCAGTGACTCGGAGATATCCGAGCGGGGGTACCAAGAGACCCAGTACTTC
>TRBJ2-7|TRBD1|TRBV19|.
CASSGPYRGSNEQYF
TGTGCCAGTAGTGGGCCATACAGGGGGTCGAACGAGCAGTACTTC
>TRBJ2-4|TRBD1|TRBV20-1|.
CSASVFPTGGKGNIQYF
TGCAGTGCTAGTGTTTTCCCCACAGGGGGCAAAGGAAACATTCAGTACTTC
>TRBJ2-7|.|TRBV6-5|.
CASSQSDRATLF
TGTGCCAGCAGCCAGTCGGACAGAGCTACGTTATTC